The clone carrying this T cell receptor beta chain appeared a few times. What it binds is unknown. The sample has other DNA sequences that encode this CDR3 too. The treatment denotes: oral pan-JAK inhibitor, 5-10 mg twice daily. Extracted from the samples, RNA was reverse transcribed into cDNA to serve as the sequencing template. Assay used: immunoSEQ multiplex PCR; TCRdb lists only in-frame clones, some missing. Of more than 110,000 clones listed, around 50% are singletons. V lost 4 bases and J 0 bases, leaving 6 bases between the germline ends. CDR3 length equals 12 residues. Germline V gene data show CDR1 as SQVTM and CDR2 as ANQGSEA. This record comes from a study of CD8+ T cells in alopecia areata. Study-wide background: Treated individuals took tofacitinib by mouth, 5 to 10 mg twice daily.

Study-level points and caveats: Among the top 100, expanded CD8+ clones, as well as scalp clonality, were significantly decreased by tofacitinib. Because one nonresponder was included, the link of baseline CD8+ expansion to response is considered uncertain.

The chain couples TRBV29-1 to TRBJ1-2; no definite D call. Specimen: CD8+ T cells sorted from blood, collected at week 4, from a patient treated with tofacitinib. This sequence was found in a human donor with alopecia areata. The CDR3: CSVVKANYGYTF. DNA of the CDR3: TGCAGCGTTGTTAAGGCTAACTATGGCTACACCTTC.